This T cell receptor beta chain originates from a study of blood T cell repertoires in COVID-19. Clones were sequenced by immunoSEQ multiplex PCR, and TCRdb holds only the in-frame ones, with some missing. The sample comprises 100,000 to 150,000 clones, 85% of which are singletons, and 6.6% rests with the top ten. Germline V lookup: CDR1 LNHDA, CDR2 SQIVND (reference sequence). The CDR3 has 17 residues. V shed 6 bases and J 0 bases; nucleotides not matched to a gene: 11. J is TRBJ2-3 and V is TRBV19; 8 nucleotides match TRBD2. This TCR was sampled from an elderly man with active or convalescent COVID-19. Sequencing input: peripheral blood. The CDR3 spells CASSGGAGHPSTDTQYF. In nucleotides, the CDR3 is TGTGCCAGTAGCGGGGGGGCGGGACATCCTAGCACAGATACGCAGTATTTT.